This T cell receptor (beta chain) is drawn from a study of T-cell memory formation after mild COVID-19. Via MiXCR, TCRdb re-called the 5' RACE reads, giving one row per CDR3 protein. In the table there are more than 450,000 distinct CDR3 sequences, approximately 18% of which are singletons. CDR1 and CDR2 (germline): SGHTA, FQGTGA. V was cut by 3 bases and J by 4 bases, with 11 bases left in between. CDR3 length equals 14 residues. The sample taken for sequencing was PBMCs or a T cell subset sorted from them (not recorded which). The chain carries TRBV7-3 and TRBJ2-3, with D possibly matching TRBD1 (6 bases). This TCR derives from an adult woman who had mild COVID-19 (a few samples of this study predate the infection). Cell type and time point are not known. CDR3 region: CASSFGQRSDTQYF. The CDR3 DNA reads as TGTGCCAGCAGCTTTGGACAGAGATCAGATACGCAGTATTTT.